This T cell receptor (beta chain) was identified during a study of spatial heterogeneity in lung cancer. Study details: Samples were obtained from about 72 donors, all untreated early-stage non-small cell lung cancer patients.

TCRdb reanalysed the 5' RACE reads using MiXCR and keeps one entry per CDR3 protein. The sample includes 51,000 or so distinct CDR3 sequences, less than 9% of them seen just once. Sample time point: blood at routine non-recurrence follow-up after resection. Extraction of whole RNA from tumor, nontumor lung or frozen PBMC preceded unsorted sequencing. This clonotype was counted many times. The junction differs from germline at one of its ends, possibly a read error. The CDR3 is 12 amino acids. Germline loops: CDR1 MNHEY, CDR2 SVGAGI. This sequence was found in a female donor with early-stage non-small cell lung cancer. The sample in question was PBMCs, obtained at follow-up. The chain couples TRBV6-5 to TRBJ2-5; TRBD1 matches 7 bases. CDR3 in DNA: TGTGCCAGCAGCCGACAGGGAACGGGGCTAGACTTC. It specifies CASSRQGTGLDF.